What follows is one T cell receptor (beta chain) and its context. Its specificity is unknown. This specimen comes from a study of OX40 agonist ivuxolimab in advanced cancers. Study-level findings and limits: Dosing at 0.1 to 3.0 mg/kg was accompanied by clonal expansion of CD4+ and CD8+ blood T cells by week 6. Some patients who did not respond also had low normalized T-cell clonal expansion. On average, a greater number of expanded clones characterised CD8+ T cells relative to CD4+.

V was pared by 6 bases and J by 0 bases, with 10 bases between. CDR1 is MNHEY, CDR2 SVGAGI, per germline. This CDR3 spans 14 amino acids. Sequencing was performed with immunoSEQ multiplex PCR; in TCRdb, only in-frame clones are kept and a portion is missing. Of under 85,000 clones in the sample, around nine tenths were seen once. The specimen comprised CD4+ or CD8+ T cells sorted from blood, sampled in a trial of the OX40 agonist ivuxolimab. This chain uses TRBV6-5 with TRBJ2-3, with D perhaps given as TRBD1 or TRBD2 (5 bases each). The clonotype originates from an adult with an advanced solid tumor such as melanoma, head and neck, liver or kidney cancer. CDR3 sequence: CASRRDPSTDTQYF. In nucleotides, the CDR3 is TGTGCCAGCAGACGGGACCCTAGCACAGATACGCAGTATTTT.